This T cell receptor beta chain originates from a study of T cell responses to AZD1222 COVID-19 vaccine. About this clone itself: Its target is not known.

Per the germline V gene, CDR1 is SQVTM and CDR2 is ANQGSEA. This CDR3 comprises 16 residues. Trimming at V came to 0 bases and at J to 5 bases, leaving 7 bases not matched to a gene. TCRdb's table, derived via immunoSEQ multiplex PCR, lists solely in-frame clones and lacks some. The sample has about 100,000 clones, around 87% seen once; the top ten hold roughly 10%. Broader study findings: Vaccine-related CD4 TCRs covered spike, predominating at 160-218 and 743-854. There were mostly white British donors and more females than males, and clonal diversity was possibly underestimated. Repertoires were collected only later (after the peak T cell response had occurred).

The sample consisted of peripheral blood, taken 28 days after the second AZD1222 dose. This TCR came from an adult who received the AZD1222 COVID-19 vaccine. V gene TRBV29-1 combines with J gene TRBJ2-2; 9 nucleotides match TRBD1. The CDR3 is CSVEDPGQGLTGELFF. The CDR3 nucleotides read TGCAGCGTTGAAGATCCGGGACAGGGATTAACCGGGGAGCTGTTTTTT.